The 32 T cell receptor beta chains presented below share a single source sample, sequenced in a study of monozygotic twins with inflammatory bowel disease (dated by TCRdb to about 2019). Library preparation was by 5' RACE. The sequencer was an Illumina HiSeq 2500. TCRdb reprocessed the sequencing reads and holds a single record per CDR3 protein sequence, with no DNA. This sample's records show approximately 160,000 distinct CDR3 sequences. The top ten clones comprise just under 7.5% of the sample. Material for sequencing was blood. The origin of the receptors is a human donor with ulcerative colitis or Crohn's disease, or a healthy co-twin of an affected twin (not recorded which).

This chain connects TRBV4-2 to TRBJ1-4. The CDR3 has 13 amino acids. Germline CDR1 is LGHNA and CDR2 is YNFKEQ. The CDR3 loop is CASSVVGNEKLFF.

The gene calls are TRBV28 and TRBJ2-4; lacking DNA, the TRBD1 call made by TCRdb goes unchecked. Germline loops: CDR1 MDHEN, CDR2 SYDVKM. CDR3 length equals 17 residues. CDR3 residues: CASREGTGNLAKNIQYF.

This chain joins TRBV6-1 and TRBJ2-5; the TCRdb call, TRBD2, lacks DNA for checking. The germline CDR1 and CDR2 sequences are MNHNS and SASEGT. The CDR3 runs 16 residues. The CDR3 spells CASSEAPGLRPATQYF.

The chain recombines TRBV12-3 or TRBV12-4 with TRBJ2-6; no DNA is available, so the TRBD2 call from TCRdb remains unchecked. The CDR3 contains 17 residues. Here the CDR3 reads CASSLGGMISGANVLTF.

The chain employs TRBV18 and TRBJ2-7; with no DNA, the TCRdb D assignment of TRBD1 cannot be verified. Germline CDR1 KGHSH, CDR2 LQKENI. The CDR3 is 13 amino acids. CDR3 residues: CASSPGQVYEQYF.

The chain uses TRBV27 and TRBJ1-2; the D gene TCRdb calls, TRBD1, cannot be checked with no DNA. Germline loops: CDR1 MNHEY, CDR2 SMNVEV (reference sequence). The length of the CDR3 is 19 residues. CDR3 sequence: CASSSFGGLAPGEEYGYTF.

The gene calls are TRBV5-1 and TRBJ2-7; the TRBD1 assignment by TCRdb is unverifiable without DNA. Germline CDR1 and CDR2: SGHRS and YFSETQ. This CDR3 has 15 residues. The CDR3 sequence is CASSWGDRVVYEQYF.

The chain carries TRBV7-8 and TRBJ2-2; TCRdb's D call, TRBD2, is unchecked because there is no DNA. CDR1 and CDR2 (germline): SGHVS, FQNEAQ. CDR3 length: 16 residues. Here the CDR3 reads CASSFLAATNTGELFF.

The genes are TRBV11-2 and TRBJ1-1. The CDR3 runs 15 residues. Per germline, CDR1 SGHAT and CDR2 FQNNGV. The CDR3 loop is CASSLGDRPNTEAFF.

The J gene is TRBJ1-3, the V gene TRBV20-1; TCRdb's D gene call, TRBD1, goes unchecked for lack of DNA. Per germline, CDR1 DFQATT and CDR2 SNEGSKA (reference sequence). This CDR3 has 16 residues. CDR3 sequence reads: CSARERGPGVGNTIYF.

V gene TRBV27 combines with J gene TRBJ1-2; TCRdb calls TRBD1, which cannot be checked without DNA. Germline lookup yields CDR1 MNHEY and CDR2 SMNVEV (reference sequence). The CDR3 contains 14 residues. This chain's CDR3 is CASSRTGLGYGYTF.

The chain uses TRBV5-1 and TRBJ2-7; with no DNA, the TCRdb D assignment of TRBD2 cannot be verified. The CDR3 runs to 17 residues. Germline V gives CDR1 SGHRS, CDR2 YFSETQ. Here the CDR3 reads CASRTRGLAFSSYEQYF.

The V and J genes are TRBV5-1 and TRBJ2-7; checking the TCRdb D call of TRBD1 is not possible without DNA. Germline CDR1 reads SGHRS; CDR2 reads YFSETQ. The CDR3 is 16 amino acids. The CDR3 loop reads CASSLSVRAFLYEQYF. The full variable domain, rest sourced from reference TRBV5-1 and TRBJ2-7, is KAGVTQTPRYLIKTRGQQVTLSCSPISGHRSVSWYQQTPGQGLQFLFEYFSETQRNKGNFPGRFSGRQFSNSRSEMNVSTLELGDSALYLCASSLSVRAFLYEQYFGPGTRLTVT.

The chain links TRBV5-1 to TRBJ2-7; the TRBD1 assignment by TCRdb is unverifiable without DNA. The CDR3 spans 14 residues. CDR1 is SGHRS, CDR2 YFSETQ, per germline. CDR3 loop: CASSFGGGGYEQYF.

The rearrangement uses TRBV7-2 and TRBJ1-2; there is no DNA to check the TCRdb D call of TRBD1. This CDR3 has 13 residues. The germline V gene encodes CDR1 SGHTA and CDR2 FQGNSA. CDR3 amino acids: CASSSTGNYGYTF.

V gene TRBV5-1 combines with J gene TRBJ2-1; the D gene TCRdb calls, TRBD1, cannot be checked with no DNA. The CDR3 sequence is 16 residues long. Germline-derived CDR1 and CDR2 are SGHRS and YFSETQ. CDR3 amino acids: CASSSSGGFIYNEQFF.

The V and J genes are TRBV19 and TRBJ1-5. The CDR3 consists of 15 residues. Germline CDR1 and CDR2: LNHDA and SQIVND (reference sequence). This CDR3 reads CASSERARLEQPQHF.

The CDR3 sequence: CASSLASGRSTDTQYF. V and J are TRBV7-2 and TRBJ2-3; the D call from TCRdb, TRBD2, cannot be confirmed without DNA. This CDR3 is built from 16 residues. CDR1 and CDR2 (germline): SGHTA, FQGNSA. Using reference TRBV7-2 and TRBJ2-3 for the parts outside the CDR3, the full variable domain is GAGVSQSPSNKVTEKGKDVELRCDPISGHTALYWYRQSLGQGLEFLIYFQGNSAPDKSGLPSDRFSAERTGGSVSTLTIQRTQQEDSAVYLCASSLASGRSTDTQYFGPGTRLTVL.

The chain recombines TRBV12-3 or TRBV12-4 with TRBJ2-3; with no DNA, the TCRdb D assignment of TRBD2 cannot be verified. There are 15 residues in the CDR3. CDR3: CASSFSSGITDTQYF.

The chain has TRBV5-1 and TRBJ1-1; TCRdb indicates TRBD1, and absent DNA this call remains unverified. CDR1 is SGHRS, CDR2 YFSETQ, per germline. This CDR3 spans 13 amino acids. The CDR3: CASSLQGNTEAFF.

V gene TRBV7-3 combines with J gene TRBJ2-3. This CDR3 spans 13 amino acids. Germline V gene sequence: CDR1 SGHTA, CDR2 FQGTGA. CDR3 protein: CASSFNPTDTQYF.

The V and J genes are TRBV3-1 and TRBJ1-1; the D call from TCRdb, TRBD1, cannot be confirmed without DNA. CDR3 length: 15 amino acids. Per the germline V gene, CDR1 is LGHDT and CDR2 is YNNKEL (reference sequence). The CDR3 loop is CASSQYRDRGTEAFF.

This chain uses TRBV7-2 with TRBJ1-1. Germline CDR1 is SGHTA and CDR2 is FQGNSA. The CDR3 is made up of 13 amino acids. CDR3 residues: CASSLGWAGEAFF.

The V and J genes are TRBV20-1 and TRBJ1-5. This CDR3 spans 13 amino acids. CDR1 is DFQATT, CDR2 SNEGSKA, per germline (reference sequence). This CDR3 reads CSARAASNQPQHF.

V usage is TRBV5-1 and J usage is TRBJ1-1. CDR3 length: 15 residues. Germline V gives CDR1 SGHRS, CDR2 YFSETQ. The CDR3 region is CASSLEGPGNTEAFF.

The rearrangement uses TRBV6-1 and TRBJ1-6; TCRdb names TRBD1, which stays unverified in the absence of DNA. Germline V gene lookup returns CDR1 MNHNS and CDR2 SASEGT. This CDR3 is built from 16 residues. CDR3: CASSGAGQGFGSPLHF.

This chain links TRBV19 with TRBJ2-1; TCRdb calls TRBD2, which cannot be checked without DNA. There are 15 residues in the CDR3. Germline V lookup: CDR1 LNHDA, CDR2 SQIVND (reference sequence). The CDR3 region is CASKGGGAAYNEQFF.

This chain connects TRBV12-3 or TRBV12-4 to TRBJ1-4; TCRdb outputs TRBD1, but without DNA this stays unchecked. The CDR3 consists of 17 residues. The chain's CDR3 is CASSRDWGQVHDEKLFF.

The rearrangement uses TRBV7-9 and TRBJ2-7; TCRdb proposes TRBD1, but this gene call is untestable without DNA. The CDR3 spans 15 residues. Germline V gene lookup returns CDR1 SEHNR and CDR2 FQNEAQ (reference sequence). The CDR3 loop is CASSSPRDRVYEQYF.

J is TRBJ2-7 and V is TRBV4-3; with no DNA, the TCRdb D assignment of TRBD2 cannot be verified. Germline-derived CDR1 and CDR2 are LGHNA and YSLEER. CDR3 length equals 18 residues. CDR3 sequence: CASSQKGYAGVKGYEQYF.

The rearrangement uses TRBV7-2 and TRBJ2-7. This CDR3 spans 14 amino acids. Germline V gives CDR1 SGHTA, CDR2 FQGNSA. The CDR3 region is CASSPRLVPYEQYF.

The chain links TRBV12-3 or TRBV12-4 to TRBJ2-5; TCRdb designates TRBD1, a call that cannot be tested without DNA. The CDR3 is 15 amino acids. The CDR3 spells CASLKGFGRQETQYF.